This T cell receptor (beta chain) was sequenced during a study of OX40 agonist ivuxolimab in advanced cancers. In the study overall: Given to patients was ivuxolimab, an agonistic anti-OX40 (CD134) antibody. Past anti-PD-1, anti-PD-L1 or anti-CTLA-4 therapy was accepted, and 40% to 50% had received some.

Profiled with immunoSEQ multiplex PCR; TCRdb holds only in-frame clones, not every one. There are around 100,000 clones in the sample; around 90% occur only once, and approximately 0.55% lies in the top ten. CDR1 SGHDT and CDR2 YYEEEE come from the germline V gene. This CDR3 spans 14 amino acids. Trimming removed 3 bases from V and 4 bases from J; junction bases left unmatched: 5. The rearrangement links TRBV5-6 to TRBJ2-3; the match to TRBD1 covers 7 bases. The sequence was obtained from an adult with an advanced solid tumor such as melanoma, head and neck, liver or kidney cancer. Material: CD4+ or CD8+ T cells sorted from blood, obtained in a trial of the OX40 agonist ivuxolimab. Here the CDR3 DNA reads TGTGCCAGCAGCTACGACAGGGTGGCAGATACGCAGTATTTT. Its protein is CASSYDRVADTQYF.